Following are 22 T cell receptor beta chains from one sample sequenced in a study of post-analysis software for immune sequencing data. Overall study findings and caveats: A handful of TRBV segments, including TRBV5-6, TRBV5-1 and TRBV20-1, were more frequent in patients than controls.

Researchers reported that TCR beta cDNA libraries carried unique molecular identifiers. Each CDR3 protein is one row after TCRdb ran MiXCR on the PCR reads. This sample has some 700,000 distinct CDR3 sequences, with approximately 60% found just once. These receptors' targets are unknown. Sequencing was carried out using blood. These receptors were collected from a girl aged 2 to 9 with multiple sclerosis.

The chain recombines TRBV29-1 with TRBJ2-5, with 7 bases that match TRBD2. The V gene's germline CDR1 is SQVTM and CDR2 ANQGSEA. The CDR3 sequence is 16 residues long. After removal of 3 bases from V and 2 bases from J, the junction contained 12 bases not matched to a gene. Here the CDR3 reads CSVDGTSVRNQETQYF. The CDR3 DNA is TGCAGCGTTGACGGTACTAGCGTGAGAAATCAAGAGACCCAGTACTTC.

This chain connects TRBV6-6 to TRBJ1-4; D ambiguous. V dropped 1 base and J dropped 2 bases, with 8 bases sitting between them. Germline CDR1 reads MNHNY; CDR2 reads SVGAGI (reference sequence). The CDR3 spans 15 residues. The DNA of the CDR3 is TGTGCCAGCAGTTACTTAGGAGGGACTAATGAAAAACTGTTTTTT. Translated, it gives CASSYLGGTNEKLFF.

V usage is TRBV5-1 and J usage is TRBJ2-1, with TRBD2 matching over 7 bases. The V gene's germline CDR1 is SGHRS and CDR2 YFSETQ. The CDR3 is 15 residues long. The J segment lost 5 bases and the V segment lost 7 bases, leaving 12 bases of the junction unmatched. CDR3 loop: CASYVQAGANNEQFF. CDR3 DNA: TGCGCCAGCTATGTTCAGGCGGGAGCGAACAATGAGCAGTTCTTC.

Only a few counts were recorded for this clonotype. The rearrangement uses TRBV6-5 and TRBJ2-1, with 14 bases aligning to TRBD2. The CDR3 has 16 amino acids. Unmatched junction bases numbered 8, after V lost 6 bases and J lost 7 bases. Germline CDR1 MNHEY, CDR2 SVGAGI. The CDR3 reads CASRTRLAGGRNEQFF. The CDR3 coding sequence is TGTGCCAGCAGGACACGACTAGCGGGAGGGCGTAATGAGCAGTTCTTC.

This chain joins TRBV15 and TRBJ2-5, with 10 bases identical to TRBD1. J gave up 5 bases and V 5 bases, and 11 bases lay outside the gene matches. Germline loops: CDR1 LNHNV, CDR2 YYDKDF (reference sequence). This CDR3 has 16 residues. In DNA form, the CDR3 reads TGTGCCACCAGCCTGGCCCTCGGACAGGGGGACGAGACCCAGTACTTC. Its protein is CATSLALGQGDETQYF.

This rearrangement joins TRBV29-1 to TRBJ1-1; the D gene is possibly TRBD1 (5 bases). The CDR3 is 14 amino acids. From germline, CDR1 is SQVTM and CDR2 ANQGSEA. V was clipped by 4 bases and J by 3 bases, with 15 bases between them. The CDR3 loop is CSVVTRAGDTEAFF. The CDR3 DNA is TGCAGCGTTGTCACCAGGGCTGGAGACACTGAAGCTTTCTTT.

The chain joins TRBV3-1 to TRBJ2-3; tentatively, D is TRBD2 (5 bases). The CDR3 has 16 residues. Germline lookup yields CDR1 LGHDT and CDR2 YNNKEL (reference sequence). V gave up 2 bases and J gave up 2 bases, with 14 bases separating them. CDR3 in DNA: TGTGCCAGCAGCCAACGCCGGGATCGTTTCACAGATACGCAGTATTTT. As protein: CASSQRRDRFTDTQYF.

The chain couples TRBV9 to TRBJ1-2; D is undetermined. CDR3 length: 13 residues. V was shortened by 0 bases and J by 8 bases, with 11 bases between the two germline ends. Germline lookup yields CDR1 SGDLS and CDR2 YYNGEE. The CDR3 DNA reads as TGTGCCAGCAGCGTAGACGGGGATCGGGGCTACACCTTC. Translation gives CASSVDGDRGYTF.

In its sample, this clonotype was seen a few times. V gene TRBV6-4 combines with J gene TRBJ2-1, with unresolved D. The V end lost 9 bases, the J end lost 0 bases, and 6 bases lay between the germline ends. Germline CDR1 is MRHNA and CDR2 is SNTAGT. The length of the CDR3 is 12 residues. The CDR3 protein is CARRISYNEQFF. The DNA for the CDR3 is TGTGCCAGACGGATCTCCTACAATGAGCAGTTCTTC.

This clonotype occurred once. The chain combines TRBV7-2 with TRBJ2-5, with 9 nucleotides matching TRBD2. With V trimmed by 5 bases and J by 1 base, 5 bases remained unmatched. The germline gives CDR1 SGHTA, CDR2 FQGNSA. This CDR3 comprises 15 residues. CDR3 in DNA: TGTGCCAGCAGCCCACAGACTAGCGGCCAAGAGACCCAGTACTTC. This codes for CASSPQTSGQETQYF.

This clonotype occurred a few times. The V call is TRBV4-3, the J call TRBJ2-3; 8 bases match TRBD2. CDR3 length equals 18 residues. Germline trimming cut 0 bases from V and 3 bases from J; bases unmatched to any gene: 11. The germline V gene has CDR1 LGHNA and CDR2 YSLEER. DNA for the CDR3: TGCGCCAGCAGCCAAGAGAGCCCGGCGGGGGGTGCAACAGATACGCAGTATTTT. It specifies CASSQESPAGGATDTQYF.

This chain joins TRBV20-1 and TRBJ2-3; 13 bases agree with TRBD2. The CDR3 contains 17 residues. The trim removed 6 bases at V and 1 base at J, leaving 10 bases unmatched. Germline V gene lookup returns CDR1 DFQATT and CDR2 SNEGSKA (reference sequence). The CDR3 is CSATTSGGESGTDTQYF. The CDR3 DNA sequence: TGCAGTGCCACAACTAGCGGGGGGGAGAGTGGCACAGATACGCAGTATTTT.

This clonotype was seen more than once but under ten times. The V and J genes are TRBV7-2 and TRBJ2-3; D gene ambiguous. This CDR3 spans 14 amino acids. The ends were cut back, 3 bases at V and 4 bases at J, with 11 bases in the middle. CDR1 is SGHTA and CDR2 is FQGNSA in the germline V gene. The CDR3 DNA reads as TGTGCCAGCAGCTTGGTGGGCGGCGCAGATACGCAGTATTTT. Its translation is CASSLVGGADTQYF.

The sample holds a few counts of this clonotype. This chain joins TRBV12-3 or TRBV12-4 and TRBJ2-5, with D perhaps being TRBD1 or TRBD2 (6 bases each). The V and J ends lost 3 bases and 0 bases respectively, with 17 bases between them. This CDR3 is 17 amino acids long. The CDR3 reads CASSFVRDTKYQETQYF. The DNA for the CDR3 is TGTGCCAGCAGTTTTGTGCGGGACACGAAGTACCAAGAGACCCAGTACTTC.

This clonotype showed up just once. The chain has TRBV3-1 and TRBJ2-3; D might be TRBD2 (5 bases). This CDR3 has 13 residues. The germline V gene has CDR1 LGHDT and CDR2 YNNKEL (reference sequence). Trimming stripped 1 base from V and 10 bases from J, with 12 bases between. CDR3 nucleotide sequence: TGTGCCAGCAGCCAAGCGGGGAGCCTTTCGCAGTATTTT. Translated, it gives CASSQAGSLSQYF.

This clonotype was found a few times. The rearrangement links TRBV25-1 to TRBJ1-1; no clear D. The germline gives CDR1 MGHDK, CDR2 SYGVNS. The CDR3 runs to 12 residues. Trimming took 3 bases from V and 1 from J, leaving 3 bases between them. For the CDR3, the DNA is TGTGCCAGCAGTGATAGGAACACTGAAGCTTTCTTT. It is translated as CASSDRNTEAFF.

There are a few counts of this clonotype. CDR3 in DNA: TGCAGCGTTGGAGGTACTCTCTATGGCTACACCTTC. Amino acid sequence: CSVGGTLYGYTF. The rearrangement links TRBV29-1 to TRBJ1-2, with D uncertain. V lost 4 bases, J lost 4 bases, and 10 bases lay in between. This CDR3 spans 12 amino acids. Germline lookup yields CDR1 SQVTM and CDR2 ANQGSEA.

This clonotype was seen a handful of times. This rearrangement joins TRBV29-1 to TRBJ1-1, with D uncertain. The ends were cut back, 7 bases at V and 1 base at J, with 10 bases in the middle. This CDR3 is built from 12 residues. Germline-derived CDR1 and CDR2 are SQVTM and ANQGSEA. The CDR3 loop reads CSGGTRNTEAFF. CDR3 DNA: TGCAGCGGAGGAACTAGGAACACTGAAGCTTTCTTT.

V is TRBV7-2 and J is TRBJ2-3; no clear D. The CDR3 consists of 15 residues. Trimming stripped 1 base from V and 5 bases from J, with 13 bases between. Germline CDR1 is SGHTA and CDR2 is FQGNSA. CDR3 bases: TGTGCCAGCAGCTTAGGCGGTGAATGGGTAGATACGCAGTATTTT. This codes for CASSLGGEWVDTQYF.

The chain recombines TRBV12-3 or TRBV12-4 with TRBJ2-1; TRBD2 aligns across 8 bases. V dropped 0 bases and J dropped 9; count of bases not matched to a gene: 7. The CDR3 consists of 15 residues. The CDR3 DNA reads TGTGCCAGCAGTTTAGCAGCGGGGGCCCCGGGTGAGCAGTTCTTC. The encoded protein is CASSLAAGAPGEQFF.

The chain employs TRBV3-1 and TRBJ2-1; tentatively, D is TRBD2 (5 bases). In germline, CDR1 is LGHDT, CDR2 YNNKEL (reference sequence). V was clipped by 8 bases and J by 7 bases, with 18 bases between them. CDR3 length equals 14 residues. The CDR3 DNA is TGTGCCAGCGGATCTAGTGGGAGAGGGAATGAGCAGTTCTTC. The encoded protein is CASGSSGRGNEQFF.

Worth noting for this clonotype: At one end, the junction sequence differs from germline, possibly due to a read error. The genes are TRBV28 and TRBJ2-1; 9 bases line up with TRBD1. The CDR3 is 16 amino acids. In germline, CDR1 is MDHEN, CDR2 SYDVKM. The DNA of the CDR3 is TGTGCCGGCAGTGACCCGGGACAGGGTCGCTACAATGAGCAGTTCTTC. This gives the protein CAGSDPGQGRYNEQFF.